These T cell receptor beta chains were read from a single sample in a study of blood T cell repertoires in COVID-19. Profiling relied on immunoSEQ multiplex PCR, and the TCRdb table lists in-frame clones only, not all of them. The table includes some 200,000 clones, 80% to 90% detected once. What was sequenced was peripheral blood. The receptors shown here come from an older woman who had recovered from COVID-19. CDR3s leave out the opening cysteine and the closing phenylalanine or tryptophan. The order of the fields is V gene, J gene, CDR3 protein.

TRBV19	TRBJ1-4	ASSWGQGAPGTNEKLF
TRBV30	TRBJ2-7	AWTPGQNYEQY
TRBV5-1	TRBJ2-3	ASSLVGTGTRTDTQY
TRBV5-1	TRBJ2-7	ASSFDSSYEQY
TRBV7-6	TRBJ2-7	ASSLAPPFGSLYEQY
TRBV12-3/TRBV12-4	TRBJ2-5	ASQQEQETQY
TRBV7-9	TRBJ1-4	ASSRPEVREKLF
TRBV16	TRBJ2-7	ASSPGGDEQY
TRBV9	TRBJ2-1	ASSVTAGLYNEQF
TRBV7-6	TRBJ2-7	ASSLGAGAPYEQY
TRBV5-4	TRBJ2-1	ASRRDRGGNEQF
TRBV5-1	TRBJ1-1	ASSSNRGGTEAF
TRBV6-5	TRBJ1-4	ASSTDRLNGKLF
TRBV19	TRBJ1-1	ASKERIGTAKFTEAF
TRBV7-6	TRBJ1-4	ASSLEGQRDEKLF
TRBV29-1	TRBJ2-7	SVEKAAGGPGEQY
TRBV15	TRBJ2-3	ATSRERRAASVDTQY
TRBV5-1	TRBJ2-3	ASTEGGRTDTQY
TRBV5-5	TRBJ2-7	ASSRDILQGEQY
TRBV5-4	TRBJ2-5	ASSSWVGEETQY
TRBV6-2/TRBV6-3	TRBJ2-1	ASSRTSGSPGEQF
TRBV9	TRBJ2-3	ASSVGQGSDTQY
TRBV6-5	TRBJ2-1	ATSDRTDEQF
TRBV19	TRBJ2-6	ASSPGGNWISGANVLT
TRBV5-1	TRBJ2-3	ASKLGLAGDTDTQY
TRBV7-2	TRBJ1-5	ASSYLSGDNQPQH
TRBV25-1	TRBJ1-6	ASSEYRRHSPLH
TRBV6-6	TRBJ1-5	ASSYRGSYQPQH
TRBV6-5	TRBJ1-4	ASSYSALTNEKLF
TRBV7-8	TRBJ1-5	ASSRSNQPQH
TRBV2	TRBJ2-3	ARRGARSLTQY
TRBV6-5	TRBJ1-4	ASSTGMDEKLF
TRBV7-2	TRBJ1-3	ASSPVSRGPGNTIY
TRBV3-1/TRBV3-2	TRBJ2-7	ASSQGGGEQY
TRBV2	TRBJ2-5	ASSDHPQETQY
TRBV27	TRBJ2-3	ASSSKAPTSTDTQY
TRBV10-3	TRBJ2-5	ATTQPSGDQETQY
TRBV18	TRBJ2-7	ASSPPGDYEQY
TRBV6-6	TRBJ2-1	ASSTGVGWSNEQF
TRBV9	TRBJ2-1	ASSAGLAGGPYNEQF
TRBV5-1	TRBJ1-5	ASSLGTDSNQPQH
TRBV2	TRBJ2-5	ASRLAGETQY
TRBV5-8	TRBJ1-2	ASSLVSGARIYGYT
TRBV21-1	TRBJ2-7	ASSKGTGSYEQY
TRBV30	TRBJ2-1	AWSGGGPSNEQF
TRBV6-2/TRBV6-3	TRBJ2-3	ASSYEAGNTDTQY
TRBV12-3/TRBV12-4	TRBJ2-7	ASSLDIGEQY
TRBV7-8	TRBJ2-7	ASSSKTGTSYEQY
TRBV5-1	TRBJ2-2	ASSATPNTGELF
TRBV7-9	TRBJ1-4	ASSLAGAVNEKLF
TRBV6-5	TRBJ2-2	AINLDWENTGELF
TRBV9	TRBJ1-2	ASSPSPANYGYT
TRBV15	TRBJ2-2	ATSRLTPAGELF